This entry lists 8 T cell receptor beta chains sequenced from one sample in a study of shared clonotypes between healthy human individuals. TCRdb's table, derived via immunoSEQ multiplex PCR, lists solely in-frame clones and lacks some. The sample lists some 2 million clones; approximately 95% were seen once. The material sequenced was naive CD4+ T cells sorted from blood. Subset in this sample: CD45RA+ positively selected. The receptor set was obtained from a man between 18 and 29 years old in good health.

The chain links TRBV4-1 to TRBJ2-1; D not certain. Germline V gives CDR1 MGHRA, CDR2 YSYEKL. The CDR3 totals 12 residues. Trimming stripped 2 bases from V and 7 bases from J, with 6 bases between. CDR3: CASSQPKNEQFF. CDR3 nucleotide sequence: TGCGCCAGCAGCCAACCCAAAAATGAGCAGTTCTTC.

Of note for this clone: Other DNA sequences in the sample encode the same CDR3. The V and J genes are TRBV18 and TRBJ1-1; 7 bases are a match to TRBD1. The CDR3 is made up of 13 amino acids. Germline CDR1 reads KGHSH; CDR2 reads LQKENI. The trim removed 1 base at V and 8 bases at J, leaving 4 bases unmatched. Here the CDR3 reads CASSPLKGAEAFF. CDR3 DNA: TGTGCCAGCTCACCACTTAAGGGGGCGGAAGCTTTCTTT.

The rearrangement uses TRBV2 and TRBJ2-7; 7 bases line up with TRBD2. Losses at the gene ends were 0 bases for V and 2 bases for J; bases not matched to a gene: 4. The germline V gene encodes CDR1 SNHLY and CDR2 FYNNEI. This CDR3 has 15 amino acids. CDR3 amino acids: CASSEALTSAYEQYF. Here the CDR3 DNA reads TGTGCCAGCAGTGAAGCGCTTACTAGCGCCTACGAGCAGTACTTC.

This clone was observed a single time. This chain joins TRBV14 and TRBJ1-2; D not certain. V was clipped by 0 bases and J by 2 bases, with 7 bases between them. CDR3 length: 14 amino acids. Germline V gene data show CDR1 as SGHDN and CDR2 as FVKESK. Here the CDR3 DNA reads TGTGCCAGCAGCCAAGACTGGCGGAACTATGGCTACACCTTC. As protein: CASSQDWRNYGYTF. Using reference TRBV14 and TRBJ1-2 for the parts outside the CDR3, the full variable domain is EAGVTQFPSHSVIEKGQTVTLRCDPISGHDNLYWYRRVMGKEIKFLLHFVKESKQDESGMPNNRFLAERTGGTYSTLKVQPAELEDSGVYFCASSQDWRNYGYTFGSGTRLTVV.

The chain combines TRBV25-1 with TRBJ2-1; TRBD2 aligns across 11 bases. The CDR3 is made up of 18 amino acids. J lost 4 bases, V lost 3 bases, and 11 bases had no gene match. Germline V gene sequence: CDR1 MGHDK, CDR2 SYGVNS. This CDR3 is CASSDGTSGSVGYNEQFF. CDR3 coding DNA: TGTGCCAGCAGTGACGGAACTAGCGGGAGTGTCGGATACAATGAGCAGTTCTTC.

CDR3: CASSDGTGGTDTQYF. CDR3 sequence (DNA): TGCGCCAGCAGTGATGGGACAGGGGGCACAGATACGCAGTATTTT. The chain carries TRBV10-1 and TRBJ2-3; TRBD1 matches at 10 bases. CDR3 size: 15 residues. The V and J ends lost 3 bases and 1 base, in that order; junction bases with no gene match: 1. Germline values: CDR1 WNHNN, CDR2 SYGVQD (reference sequence).

The rearrangement links TRBV19 to TRBJ2-4; D remains unclear. Germline V gene lookup returns CDR1 LNHDA and CDR2 SQIVND (reference sequence). V lost 5 bases and J 4 bases, leaving 12 bases between the germline ends. This CDR3 comprises 14 residues. The CDR3 protein is CASSPSEQKNIQYF. CDR3 sequence (DNA): TGTGCCAGTAGTCCCTCCGAACAGAAAAACATTCAGTACTTC. The whole variable domain, filled in from reference TRBV19 and TRBJ2-4, reads DGGITQSPKYLFRKEGQNVTLSCEQNLNHDAMYWYRQDPGQGLRLIYYSQIVNDFQKGDIAEGYSVSREKKESFPLTVTSAQKNPTAFYLCASSPSEQKNIQYFGAGTRLSVL.

The CDR3 is CASTLDYNTEAFF. CDR3 sequence (DNA): TGTGCCAGCACCCTTGACTATAACACTGAAGCTTTCTTT. This chain uses TRBV2 with TRBJ1-1; D gene ambiguous. Germline V gives CDR1 SNHLY, CDR2 FYNNEI. The ends were cut back, 7 bases at V and 2 bases at J, with 11 bases in the middle. The CDR3 has 13 residues.